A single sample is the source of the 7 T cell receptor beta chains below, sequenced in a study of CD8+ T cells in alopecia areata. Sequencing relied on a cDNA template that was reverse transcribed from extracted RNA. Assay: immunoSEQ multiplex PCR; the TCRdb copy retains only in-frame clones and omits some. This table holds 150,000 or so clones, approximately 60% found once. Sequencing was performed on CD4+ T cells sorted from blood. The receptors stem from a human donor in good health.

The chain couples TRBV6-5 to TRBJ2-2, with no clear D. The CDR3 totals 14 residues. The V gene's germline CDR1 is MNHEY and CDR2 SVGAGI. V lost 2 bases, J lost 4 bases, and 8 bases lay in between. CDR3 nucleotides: TGTGCCAGCAGTTACCGAGAGTTCACCGGGGAGCTGTTTTTT. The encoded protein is CASSYREFTGELFF.

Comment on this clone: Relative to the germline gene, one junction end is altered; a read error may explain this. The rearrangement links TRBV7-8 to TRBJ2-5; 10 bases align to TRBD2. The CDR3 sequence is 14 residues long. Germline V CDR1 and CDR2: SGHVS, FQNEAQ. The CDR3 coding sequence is TGTGCCAGCCGCTTAGCGGGAGGCCTAGAGACCCAGTACTTC. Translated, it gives CASRLAGGLETQYF.

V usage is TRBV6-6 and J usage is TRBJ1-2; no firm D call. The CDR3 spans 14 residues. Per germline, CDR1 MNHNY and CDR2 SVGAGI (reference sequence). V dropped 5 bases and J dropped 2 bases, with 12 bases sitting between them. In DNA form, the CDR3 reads TGTGCCAGCAGTCCCCTGCCCGGGAACTATGGCTACACCTTC. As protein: CASSPLPGNYGYTF.

Here the CDR3 DNA reads TGTGCCAGCAGTTACCTGGACAGGGATGGCTACACCTTC. The encoded protein is CASSYLDRDGYTF. The chain links TRBV6-6 to TRBJ1-2; 8 bases agree with TRBD1. J lost 6 bases, V lost 2 bases, and 2 bases had no gene match. Germline V gene sequence: CDR1 MNHNY, CDR2 SVGAGI (reference sequence). This CDR3 spans 13 amino acids.

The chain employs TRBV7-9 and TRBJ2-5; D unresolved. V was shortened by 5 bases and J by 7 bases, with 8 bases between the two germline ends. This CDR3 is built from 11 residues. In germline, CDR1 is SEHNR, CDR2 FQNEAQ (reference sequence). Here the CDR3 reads CASSPSGTQYF. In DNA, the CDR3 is TGTGCCAGCAGCCCCTCAGGGACCCAGTACTTC.

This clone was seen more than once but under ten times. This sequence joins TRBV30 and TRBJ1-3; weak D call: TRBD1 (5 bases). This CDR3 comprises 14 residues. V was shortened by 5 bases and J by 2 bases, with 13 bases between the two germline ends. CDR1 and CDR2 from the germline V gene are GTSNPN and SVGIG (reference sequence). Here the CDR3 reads CAWHLQATGNTIYF. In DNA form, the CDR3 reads TGTGCCTGGCATCTACAGGCCACTGGAAACACCATATATTTT.

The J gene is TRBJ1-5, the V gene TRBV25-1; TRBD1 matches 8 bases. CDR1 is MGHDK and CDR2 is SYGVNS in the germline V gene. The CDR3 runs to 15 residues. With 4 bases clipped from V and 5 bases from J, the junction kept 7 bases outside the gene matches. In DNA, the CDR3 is TGTGCCAGCAGTGGTGACAGGGGCTTTGATCAGCCCCAGCATTTT. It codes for CASSGDRGFDQPQHF.